The 20 T cell receptor beta chains below come from one sample, sequenced in a study of shared clonotypes between healthy human individuals. TCRdb's table, derived via immunoSEQ multiplex PCR, lists solely in-frame clones and lacks some. The sample contains 2 million to 3 million clones, more than 80% of which appear only once. The specimen was naive CD4+ T cells sorted from blood. Subset here: CD45RA+ positively selected. All receptors derive from a man aged 18 to 29 in good health.

The chain recombines TRBV2 with TRBJ1-5; D not certain. V shed 4 bases and J shed 0 bases, with 10 bases lying between them. The CDR3 is 15 residues long. CDR1 is SNHLY and CDR2 is FYNNEI in the germline V gene. CDR3 DNA: TGTGCCAGCAGTGCCGGGGAGATTAGCAATCAGCCCCAGCATTTT. Protein sequence: CASSAGEISNQPQHF.

This clone showed up just once. This chain uses TRBV18 with TRBJ2-2, with TRBD2 matching 7 bases. The J segment lost 1 base and the V segment lost 3 bases, leaving 5 bases of the junction unmatched. In germline, CDR1 is KGHSH, CDR2 LQKENI. This CDR3 is 16 amino acids long. CDR3 DNA: TGTGCCAGCTCACCCGCGATAGCGGGGAACACCGGGGAGCTGTTTTTT. Translation: CASSPAIAGNTGELFF.

The chain has TRBV5-1 and TRBJ2-1, with 8 bases identical to TRBD2. Germline V lookup: CDR1 SGHRS, CDR2 YFSETQ. The V and J ends lost 4 bases and 9 bases, in that order; junction bases with no gene match: 9. The CDR3 is made up of 14 amino acids. The CDR3 region has the DNA TGCGCCAGCAGCCGGGGGGGATCCGAAACTGAGCAGTTCTTC. The encoded protein is CASSRGGSETEQFF.

CDR3 sequence: CASTLSSGGLSKLFF. CDR3 nucleotide sequence: TGTGCCAGCACCCTGAGTTCAGGTGGTTTGTCGAAACTGTTTTTT. The V gene is TRBV25-1, the J gene TRBJ1-4; D is uncertain. The CDR3 spans 15 residues. CDR1 and CDR2 from the germline V gene are MGHDK and SYGVNS. The V end lost 7 bases, the J end lost 11 bases, and 23 bases lay between the germline ends.

V usage is TRBV28 and J usage is TRBJ2-5; TRBD2 agrees at 14 bases. The V and J ends lost 6 bases and 4 bases, in that order; junction bases with no gene match: 4. The CDR3 covers 15 residues. Per the germline V gene, CDR1 is MDHEN and CDR2 is SYDVKM. DNA of the CDR3: TGTGCCAGCAGGACTAGCGGGGGGGCTGGAGAGACCCAGTACTTC. Translated: CASRTSGGAGETQYF.

The chain is built from TRBV7-2 and TRBJ1-1; no clear D. CDR3 length: 14 residues. Germline V gives CDR1 SGHTA, CDR2 FQGNSA. Trimming pared 0 bases from V and 5 bases from J, leaving 10 bases between. CDR3 in DNA: TGTGCCAGCAGCTTAGCACTGGGATGGACTGAAGCTTTCTTT. The encoded protein is CASSLALGWTEAFF.

The chain joins TRBV5-4 to TRBJ2-3, with 7 bases identical to TRBD2. The CDR3 is 13 amino acids. In germline, CDR1 is SGHNT, CDR2 YYREEE (reference sequence). V lost 7 bases, J lost 3 bases, and 5 bases stayed unmatched. CDR3 DNA sequence: TGTGCCAGCGGGAGGGTAGGGACAGATACGCAGTATTTT. This codes for CASGRVGTDTQYF.

The sample holds a few counts of this clone. The V and J genes are TRBV7-8 and TRBJ1-4, with D perhaps matching TRBD1 (6 bases). Trimming removed 5 bases at V and 5 bases at J, with 12 bases between. The CDR3 is 14 residues long. Germline lookup yields CDR1 SGHVS and CDR2 FQNEAQ. The CDR3 DNA reads TGTGCCAGCAGCCCAGGGACAAGAAATGAAAAACTGTTTTTT. Its translation: CASSPGTRNEKLFF.

The chain carries TRBV15 and TRBJ2-5; D not resolved. Trimming removed 1 base from V and 6 bases from J, with 24 bases in between. CDR1 and CDR2 from the germline V gene are LNHNV and YYDKDF (reference sequence). The CDR3 has 18 amino acids. The CDR3 loop reads CATSRALIFGLTEKTQYF. The CDR3 DNA is TGTGCCACCAGCAGAGCTCTTATTTTTGGGCTGACCGAAAAGACCCAGTACTTC.

The chain recombines TRBV5-1 with TRBJ2-3; D unclear. Looked up from germline, CDR1 is SGHRS and CDR2 is YFSETQ. V lost 0 bases, J lost 0 bases, and 14 bases lay in between. CDR3 length equals 17 residues. CDR3 sequence: CASSLGASAKSTDTQYF. The CDR3 nucleotides read TGCGCCAGCAGCTTGGGTGCTAGTGCCAAGAGCACAGATACGCAGTATTTT.

This clone was counted between two and nine times. The genes are TRBV5-6 and TRBJ2-2; 10 bases are a match to TRBD1. Trimming removed 3 bases from V and 3 bases from J; junction bases left unmatched: 8. The CDR3 loop spans 17 amino acids. Germline V lookup: CDR1 SGHDT, CDR2 YYEEEE. In DNA form, the CDR3 reads TGTGCCAGCAGCTCAGACAGGGGGCGAGTTTACACCGGGGAGCTGTTTTTT. It encodes CASSSDRGRVYTGELFF. Supplemented by reference TRBV5-6 and TRBJ2-2, the full variable domain reads DAGVTQSPTHLIKTRGQQVTLRCSPKSGHDTVSWYQQALGQGPQFIFQYYEEEERQRGNFPDRFSGHQFPNYSSELNVNALLLGDSALYLCASSSDRGRVYTGELFFGEGSRLTVL.

Remarks on this clone: One end of the junction fails to match germline, which may point to a read error. The chain uses TRBV2 and TRBJ1-2, with D possibly TRBD1 on 6 matching bases. CDR1 is SNHLY, CDR2 FYNNEI, per germline. This CDR3 has 14 residues. The CDR3 region is CATSGQGFNYGYTF. The DNA of the CDR3 is TGTGCCACCAGTGGCCAGGGGTTTAACTATGGCTACACCTTC.

V usage is TRBV9 and J usage is TRBJ1-1; D possibly corresponds to TRBD1 (5 bases). V shed 0 bases and J shed 5 bases, with 14 bases lying between them. Germline V gene sequence: CDR1 SGDLS, CDR2 YYNGEE. CDR3 size: 15 residues. Here the CDR3 DNA reads TGTGCCAGCAGCGTAGCGGAGGGGAAGGGAACTGAAGCTTTCTTT. Encoded protein: CASSVAEGKGTEAFF.

This chain uses TRBV19 with TRBJ2-2; the match to TRBD1 covers 9 bases. With 3 bases clipped from V and 1 base from J, the junction kept 0 bases outside the gene matches. The CDR3 is 15 amino acids. CDR1 LNHDA and CDR2 SQIVND come from the germline V gene (reference sequence). CDR3 loop: CASSMGQGNTGELFF. CDR3 nucleotides: TGTGCCAGTAGTATGGGACAGGGGAACACCGGGGAGCTGTTTTTT. Based on the CDR3 plus reference TRBV19 and TRBJ2-2, the full variable domain is DGGITQSPKYLFRKEGQNVTLSCEQNLNHDAMYWYRQDPGQGLRLIYYSQIVNDFQKGDIAEGYSVSREKKESFPLTVTSAQKNPTAFYLCASSMGQGNTGELFFGEGSRLTVL.

The chain links TRBV7-2 to TRBJ2-3; D may be TRBD2 (6 bases). Trimming took off 1 base at V and 5 bases at J, with 10 bases between the two ends. Germline V gene lookup returns CDR1 SGHTA and CDR2 FQGNSA. The CDR3 is 14 amino acids. CDR3 amino acids: CASSLGRGGDTQYF. In DNA, the CDR3 is TGTGCCAGCAGCTTAGGGCGGGGTGGAGATACGCAGTATTTT.

The chain couples TRBV4-2 to TRBJ1-2; the match to TRBD1 covers 7 bases. The CDR3 sequence is 14 residues long. Per germline, CDR1 LGHNA and CDR2 YNFKEQ. Unmatched junction bases numbered 5, after V lost 2 bases and J lost 5 bases. The CDR3 DNA reads as TGTGCCAGCAGCCAACGGACAGGCGGATATGGCTACACCTTC. Encoded protein: CASSQRTGGYGYTF.

Concerning this clone: Other DNA sequences in this sample translate to the same CDR3. The chain joins TRBV2 to TRBJ2-2; D call uncertain. Germline V gene lookup returns CDR1 SNHLY and CDR2 FYNNEI. The length of the CDR3 is 14 residues. Trimming shortened V by 4 bases and J by 1 base, and 7 bases separated the two germline ends. DNA of the CDR3: TGTGCCAGCAGTGGGACGGGGAACACCGGGGAGCTGTTTTTT. Amino acids: CASSGTGNTGELFF.

Of note for this clone: A much larger clonotype is one base distant, so this may be a read error. The sample has other DNA sequences that encode this CDR3 too. The chain couples TRBV7-2 to TRBJ2-3; 14 positions agree with TRBD2. J lost 4 bases, V lost 3 bases, and 0 bases had no gene match. This CDR3 region has 15 residues. Germline V gene lookup returns CDR1 SGHTA and CDR2 FQGNSA. The CDR3 DNA sequence: TGTGCCAGCAGCTTGGGACTAGCGGGAGCAGATACGCAGTATTTT. This codes for CASSLGLAGADTQYF.

This chain connects TRBV10-3 to TRBJ2-7, with 7 bases that match TRBD2. V was pared by 0 bases and J by 0 bases, with 2 bases of the junction left unmatched. Per the germline V gene, CDR1 is ENHRY and CDR2 is SYGVKD. This CDR3 region has 15 residues. Here the CDR3 DNA reads TGTGCCATCAGTGAGTCTAGCGGGCTCTCCTACGAGCAGTACTTC. It encodes CAISESSGLSYEQYF.

The J gene is TRBJ2-7, the V gene TRBV19; 10 bases fit TRBD1. V was clipped by 4 bases and J by 7 bases; unmatched bases: 4. Germline V gene lookup returns CDR1 LNHDA and CDR2 SQIVND (reference sequence). The CDR3 is made up of 13 amino acids. The CDR3 nucleotides read TGTGCCAGTAGTACCAGGACAGGGGGAGAGCAGTACTTC. Translated: CASSTRTGGEQYF.